This TCR beta chain was profiled in a study of T cell responses to AZD1222 COVID-19 vaccine. As concerns this clone: The antigen remains undetermined.

General study results and limits: Mostly white British, mostly female donors; authors suggested clonal diversity may be underestimated.

Profiled with immunoSEQ multiplex PCR; TCRdb holds only in-frame clones, not every one. The sample lists 90,000 to 150,000 clones; roughly nine tenths were seen once. This clonotype was obtained from an adult in good health. The starting material was peripheral blood, obtained on day 0 of AZD1222 vaccination.

CDR3 DNA sequence: TGTGCCAGCAGCGTCAGCCATCGCCCGGACGGGGAGCTGTTTTTT. This translates into CASSVSHRPDGELFF. V and J are TRBV9 and TRBJ2-2, with D unresolved. Germline V lookup: CDR1 SGDLS, CDR2 YYNGEE. V gave up 2 bases and J gave up 7 bases, with 15 bases separating them. This CDR3 contains 15 residues.